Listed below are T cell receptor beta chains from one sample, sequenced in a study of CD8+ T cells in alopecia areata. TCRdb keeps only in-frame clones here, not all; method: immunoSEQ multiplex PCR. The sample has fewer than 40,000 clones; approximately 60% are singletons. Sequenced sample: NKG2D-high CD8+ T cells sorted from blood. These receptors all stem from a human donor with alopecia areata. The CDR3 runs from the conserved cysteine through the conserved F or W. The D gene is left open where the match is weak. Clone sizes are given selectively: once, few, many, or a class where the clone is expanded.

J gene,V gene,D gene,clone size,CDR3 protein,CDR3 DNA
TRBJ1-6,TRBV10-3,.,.,CAISETGNSPLHF,TGTGCCATCAGTGAAACAGGCAATTCACCCCTCCACTTT
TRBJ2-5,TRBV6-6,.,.,CASSPRGWETQYF,TGTGCCAGCAGTCCCAGGGGCTGGGAGACCCAGTACTTC
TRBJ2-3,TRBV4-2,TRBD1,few,CASSQGQGGTDTQYF,TGTGCCAGCAGCCAGGGACAGGGGGGCACAGATACGCAGTATTTT
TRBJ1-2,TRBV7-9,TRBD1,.,CASSATGGWYGYTF,TGTGCCAGCAGCGCGACAGGGGGCTGGTATGGCTACACCTTC
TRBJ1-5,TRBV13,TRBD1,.,CASSIGTGEQPQHF,TGTGCCAGCAGCATTGGGACAGGGGAACAGCCCCAGCATTTT
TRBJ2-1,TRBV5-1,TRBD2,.,CASSLVGSGRYNEQFF,TGCGCCAGCAGCTTGGTTGGTAGCGGGAGGTATAATGAGCAGTTCTTC
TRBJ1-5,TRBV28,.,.,CASRVERETQPQHF,TGTGCCAGCAGGGTCGAAAGGGAGACTCAGCCCCAGCATTTT
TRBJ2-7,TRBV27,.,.,CASSLGPSWVEQYF,TGTGCCAGCAGTTTAGGGCCCTCTTGGGTCGAGCAGTACTTC
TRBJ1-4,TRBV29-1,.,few,CSVEDWENGGTNEKLFF,TGCAGCGTTGAAGATTGGGAAAATGGAGGGACAAATGAAAAACTGTTTTTT
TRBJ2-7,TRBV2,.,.,CASSEYRSPYEQYF,TGTGCCAGCAGTGAATACAGGAGCCCCTACGAGCAGTACTTC
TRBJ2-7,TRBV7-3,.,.,CASSWAGGYEQYF,TGTGCCAGCAGCTGGGCGGGCGGGTACGAGCAGTACTTC
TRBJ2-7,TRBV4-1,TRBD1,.,CASSQAWDRRYEQYF,TGCGCCAGCAGCCAAGCGTGGGACAGGCGGTACGAGCAGTACTTC